Listed below are T cell receptor beta chains from one sample, sequenced in a study of control samples from healthy donors and cancer patients. The repertoire was sequenced with immunoSEQ multiplex PCR; TCRdb's copy has only in-frame clones and lacks some. The data hold 100,000 to 150,000 clones, with approximately 92% observed a single time. The sample comprised PBMCs. The receptors originated from a man older than 75 with head and neck cancer. CDR3s include the opening cysteine and the closing phenylalanine or tryptophan. Fields, in order: D gene, J gene, CDR3 length, V gene, clone size, CDR3 protein, CDR3 DNA. The D gene is left open where the match is weak. Clone size appears in some rows only: once, few, many, or a class for an expanded clone.

>-|TRBJ1-6|14|TRBV7-6|-
CASSSRGGDSPLHF
TGTGCCAGCAGCTCCCGGGGGGGAGACTCACCCCTCCACTTT
>-|TRBJ1-5|13|TRBV3-1/TRBV3-2|few
CASSRGDNQPQHF
TGTGCCAGCAGCCGAGGGGACAATCAGCCCCAGCATTTT
>-|TRBJ1-1|13|TRBV2|-
CASSEQGATEAFF
TGTGCCAGCAGTGAACAGGGTGCCACTGAAGCTTTCTTT
>-|TRBJ2-7|13|TRBV19|once
CASSIGQSYEQYF
TGTGCCAGTAGTATAGGCCAGTCCTACGAGCAGTACTTC
>TRBD2|TRBJ2-3|15|TRBV20-1|-
CSASQLAGGTDTQYF
TGCAGTGCTAGTCAACTAGCGGGGGGCACAGATACGCAGTATTTT
>-|TRBJ2-5|14|TRBV5-4|-
CASSLGETQETQYF
TGTGCCAGCAGCCTAGGGGAAACTCAAGAGACCCAGTACTTC
>TRBD1|TRBJ1-6|16|TRBV6-6|-
CASSYGSGGGNSPLHF
TGTGCCAGCAGTTACGGCTCAGGGGGCGGCAATTCACCCCTCCACTTT
>-|TRBJ1-1|19|TRBV6-1|-
CASSEAVPGLRSMNTEAFF
TGTGCCAGCAGTGAAGCGGTACCGGGACTGCGTTCTATGAACACTGAAGCTTTCTTT
>-|TRBJ2-1|12|TRBV29-1|-
CSVGSLGDEQFF
TGCAGCGTAGGGTCGCTGGGAGATGAGCAGTTCTTC
>-|TRBJ2-2|13|TRBV10-1|once
CASTSQGSGELFF
TGCGCCAGCACTAGCCAGGGAAGCGGGGAGCTGTTTTTT
>-|TRBJ1-5|15|TRBV18|-
CASSPAQNSNQPQHF
TGTGCCAGCTCACCAGCTCAAAATAGCAATCAGCCCCAGCATTTT
>-|TRBJ2-3|16|TRBV1|-
CTSSQCVPWVTDTQYF
TGCACCAGCAGCCAATGCGTGCCTTGGGTCACAGATACGCAGTATTTT
>-|TRBJ2-1|15|TRBV4-1|-
CASSQDLSRYNEQFF
TGCGCCAGCAGCCAAGATCTGTCGCGGTACAATGAGCAGTTCTTC
>TRBD2|TRBJ2-7|16|TRBV7-2|-
CASSLAIAGPTYEQYF
TGTGCCAGCAGCTTAGCCATAGCGGGACCTACCTACGAGCAGTACTTC
>TRBD2|TRBJ2-2|16|TRBV5-6|-
CASSYYWGAGGGELFF
TGTGCCAGCAGCTATTACTGGGGGGCGGGAGGCGGGGAGCTGTTTTTT
>-|TRBJ2-3|14|TRBV6-6|-
CASSYTDSTDTQYF
TGTGCCAGCAGTTACACCGATAGCACAGATACGCAGTATTTT
>-|TRBJ1-2|13|TRBV24-1|-
CATSDPGTKDYTF
TGTGCCACCAGTGACCCCGGGACAAAGGACTACACCTTC
>-|TRBJ2-2|13|TRBV2|-
CASSEARTGELFF
TGTGCCAGCAGTGAAGCAAGAACCGGGGAGCTGTTTTTT
>-|TRBJ1-1|13|TRBV11-3|once
CASSLEQDTEAFF
TGTGCCAGCAGCTTAGAACAGGACACTGAAGCTTTCTTT
>-|TRBJ1-1|13|TRBV2|-
CASSLDVNTEAFF
TGTGCCAGCAGTCTGGACGTGAACACTGAAGCTTTCTTT
>TRBD1|TRBJ1-5|14|TRBV19|-
CASSARQGNQPQHF
TGTGCCAGTAGTGCAAGACAGGGAAATCAGCCCCAGCATTTT
>TRBD2|TRBJ2-7|13|TRBV24-1|-
CATTGRGSYEQYF
TGTGCCACCACCGGGCGGGGGTCCTACGAGCAGTACTTC
>-|TRBJ2-5|13|TRBV5-1|-
CASSLEGAETQYF
TGCGCCAGCAGCTTGGAGGGCGCAGAGACCCAGTACTTC
>TRBD1|TRBJ1-4|14|TRBV25-1|-
CASSVGQDFEKLFF
TGTGCCAGCAGTGTGGGACAGGACTTCGAAAAACTGTTTTTT